This is a list of T cell receptor beta chains from one sample in a study of control samples from healthy donors and cancer patients. Clones were read by immunoSEQ multiplex PCR, and TCRdb kept only the in-frame ones, dropping some. The data hold some 120,000 clones, with more than 70% observed a single time. Material: blood. These receptors originate from a man in his fifties or sixties in good health. Each CDR3 is given with its conserved first and last residue. A D gene is named only where the DNA matches it firmly. Clone size, where shown, is once, few, many, or a class for clones that have expanded.

clone_size,v_call,d_call,j_call,cdr3_nt,cdr3_aa
NA,TRBV6-5,TRBD1,TRBJ2-5,TGTGCCAGCAGTTACGACAGGGGCGGAGAGACCCAGTACTTC,CASSYDRGGETQYF
NA,TRBV4-1,TRBD1,TRBJ2-1,TGCGCCAGCAGCCAATACGACATCGGGACAGGGGTGGTTGAGCAGTTCTTC,CASSQYDIGTGVVEQFF
NA,TRBV10-1,NA,TRBJ2-7,TGCGCCAGCAGTGAGTCCCCGGGTCACACGTACTACGAGCAGTACTTC,CASSESPGHTYYEQYF
NA,TRBV5-1,NA,TRBJ1-2,TGCGCCAGCAGCGCACGAGACTATAACTATGGCTACACCTTC,CASSARDYNYGYTF
NA,TRBV12-3/TRBV12-4,NA,TRBJ1-2,TGTGCCAGCAGTCCGAGGAAGGAGAGTGGCTACACCTTC,CASSPRKESGYTF
NA,TRBV18,NA,TRBJ1-6,TGTGCCAGCTCACCCTATGGGACCAGCTCCTATAATTCACCCCTCCACTTT,CASSPYGTSSYNSPLHF
NA,TRBV9,TRBD1,TRBJ2-2,TGTGCCAGCAGCCCCTCCCGGGACAGGGGGCCCGGGGAGCTGTTTTTT,CASSPSRDRGPGELFF
NA,TRBV7-8,NA,TRBJ2-7,TGTGCCAGCAGCTTAGCGATAACGCCCTACGAGCAGTACTTC,CASSLAITPYEQYF
few,TRBV19,NA,TRBJ2-2,TGTGCCAGTAGATGGGGCGCGAACACCGGGGAGCTGTTTTTT,CASRWGANTGELFF
NA,TRBV10-3,NA,TRBJ1-5,TGTGCCATCAGTAATGAGGGGAGGGGCCTTAAGCCCCAGCATTTT,CAISNEGRGLKPQHF
NA,TRBV7-8,NA,TRBJ1-6,TGTGCCAGCAGCTTAGGGCCGGCAGATTCACCCCTCCACTTT,CASSLGPADSPLHF
NA,TRBV27,NA,TRBJ1-5,TGTGCCAGCAGTTTATCGTGGGGTGGCAATCAGCCCCAGCATTTT,CASSLSWGGNQPQHF
NA,TRBV19,NA,TRBJ1-4,TGTGCCAGTAGTGCCCGCGCGTCAACTAATGAAAAACTGTTTTTT,CASSARASTNEKLFF
NA,TRBV27,TRBD2,TRBJ2-7,TGTGCCAGCAGTTTACTAGCGGGGGGGGAGCAGTACTTC,CASSLLAGGEQYF
NA,TRBV5-4,TRBD2,TRBJ2-7,TGTGCCAGCAGCATAGGACTAGCGGATAAAAACTACGAGCAGTACTTC,CASSIGLADKNYEQYF
NA,TRBV7-8,TRBD1,TRBJ2-1,TGTGCCAGCAGCCCTCTCGTCAGGGGGCAAGCCTACAATGAGCAGTTCTTC,CASSPLVRGQAYNEQFF
NA,TRBV6-5,NA,TRBJ2-3,TGTGCCAGCAGTTACCGTTCTCCTCCCAACACAGATACGCAGTATTTT,CASSYRSPPNTDTQYF
NA,TRBV11-2,TRBD2,TRBJ2-2,TGTGCCAGCAGCTCATATAGCGGGGCAACCGGGGAGCTGTTTTTT,CASSSYSGATGELFF
NA,TRBV27,NA,TRBJ1-5,TGTGCCAGCAGTGGACAGTTATATCAGCCCCAGCATTTT,CASSGQLYQPQHF
NA,TRBV12-3/TRBV12-4,NA,TRBJ2-7,TGTGCCAGCAGTTTGGGGTACGAGCAGTACTTC,CASSLGYEQYF
medium-sized,TRBV28,TRBD1,TRBJ1-2,TGTGCCAGCAGCGCATCCGGGACAGGAAAAAACTATGGCTACACCTTC,CASSASGTGKNYGYTF
once,TRBV11-2,TRBD2,TRBJ2-3,TGTGCCAGCAGCCGTCGGACTAGCGGGGGGCGAAACACAGATACGCAGTATTTT,CASSRRTSGGRNTDTQYF
NA,TRBV3-1/TRBV3-2,NA,TRBJ2-7,TGTGCCAGCAGCCTCCGCGGAACAGAACTATACGAGCAGTACTTC,CASSLRGTELYEQYF
NA,TRBV23-1,TRBD1,TRBJ1-6,TGCGCCAGCAGTCCCAATACATTCCCCGACAGGGTGAATTCACCCCTCCACTTT,CASSPNTFPDRVNSPLHF
NA,TRBV2,NA,TRBJ1-1,TGTGCCAGCAGGGCGCTGAACACTGAAGCTTTCTTT,CASRALNTEAFF
few,TRBV5-1,TRBD1,TRBJ1-2,TGCGCCAGCAGACCCGGACAGGGCGGCGGCTACACCTTC,CASRPGQGGGYTF
NA,TRBV6-1,NA,TRBJ2-2,TGTGCCAGCAGTGAACTTTCGTACACCGGGGAGCTGTTTTTT,CASSELSYTGELFF
NA,TRBV15,NA,TRBJ1-2,TGTGCCACCAGCAGAGATTTAGGTTTCTATGGCTACACCTTC,CATSRDLGFYGYTF
once,TRBV28,NA,TRBJ1-1,TGTGCCAGCAGCCGGGGGGGAGCGAACACTGAAGCTTTCTTT,CASSRGGANTEAFF
NA,TRBV28,TRBD2,TRBJ2-3,TGTGCCAGCAGTTTTAATCTTGGGCGGGGGTTGGATACGCAGTATTTT,CASSFNLGRGLDTQYF
once,TRBV6-5,NA,TRBJ2-1,TGTGCCAGCAGTCGGGTTTTTTTGGATGAGCAGTTCTTC,CASSRVFLDEQFF
NA,TRBV11-2,NA,TRBJ2-3,TGTGCCAGCAGCCACGTGGGAGACAGTACAGATACGCAGTATTTT,CASSHVGDSTDTQYF
NA,TRBV5-1,TRBD1,TRBJ1-2,TGCGCCAGCAGCTTGGCCGCAGGGGGTGTGAGTGGCTACACCTTC,CASSLAAGGVSGYTF
once,TRBV5-1,NA,TRBJ2-5,TGCGCCAGCAGCTCAACCCCCACGAGGGGCTCTAGGGTGACCCAGTACTTC,CASSSTPTRGSRVTQYF
NA,TRBV5-1,NA,TRBJ1-2,TGCGCCAGCAGCTTGTGGGAAATCAGGGAAAACTATGGCTACACCTTC,CASSLWEIRENYGYTF
NA,TRBV5-1,TRBD1,TRBJ1-1,TGCGCCAGCAGCTTACAGGGGATGAACACTGAAGCTTTCTTT,CASSLQGMNTEAFF
NA,TRBV5-4,TRBD1,TRBJ1-1,TGTGCCAGCAGCAGGGGACAGGGGGCGGCTTTCTTT,CASSRGQGAAFF
NA,TRBV10-3,NA,TRBJ2-3,TGTGCCACAGGGACCACTAGCACAGATACGCAGTATTTT,CATGTTSTDTQYF
few,TRBV3-1/TRBV3-2,NA,TRBJ1-3,TGTGCCAGCAGCCATCAGGGTAGCTCTGGAAACACCATATATTTT,CASSHQGSSGNTIYF
once,TRBV29-1,NA,TRBJ1-2,TGCAGCGTCCGACTAGTCCCGGGACCGGAATCCAAGGAGGGTTCAGGCTACACCTTC,CSVRLVPGPESKEGSGYTF
NA,TRBV4-1,NA,TRBJ2-7,TGCGCCAGCAGCCAAGGAGGCTACGAGCAGTACTTC,CASSQGGYEQYF
NA,TRBV15,NA,TRBJ1-2,TGTGCCACCAGCAGTACCTTCGGGGATAATGGCTACACCTTC,CATSSTFGDNGYTF